At least ten counts were recorded for the clone carrying this TCR beta chain. The antigen remains undetermined. TCR beta CDR3 regions were amplified from RNA. In the first-round RT-PCR of the TCR CDR3, the HTBI primer set was used. TCRdb recomputed calls from the multiplex PCR reads with MiXCR, one row per CDR3 protein. The sample lists about 530,000 distinct CDR3 sequences; roughly 15% were seen once. These data originate in a study of T cells in Graves' hyperthyroidism and ophthalmopathy. Those patients with uncontrolled infection, other autoimmune disease, pregnancy or lactation were excluded. V lost 3 bases and J 7 bases, leaving 19 bases between the germline ends. The germline V gene has CDR1 SGHRS and CDR2 YFSETQ. This CDR3 has 15 residues. Study-level points and caveats: The model predicted ophthalmopathy a median around seven months before onset. A 13 V-J signature model discriminated ophthalmopathy versus stable hyperthyroidism.

The sequence was collected from a woman between 18 and 29 years old with Graves' ophthalmopathy. The chain employs TRBV5-1 and TRBJ1-2, with a weak D call TRBD1 (5 bases). Sequenced input: blood. CDR3 coding DNA: TGCGCCAGCAGCTCCGGGGCAGGGAGGATATTTGGCTACACCTTC. Amino acids: CASSSGAGRIFGYTF.